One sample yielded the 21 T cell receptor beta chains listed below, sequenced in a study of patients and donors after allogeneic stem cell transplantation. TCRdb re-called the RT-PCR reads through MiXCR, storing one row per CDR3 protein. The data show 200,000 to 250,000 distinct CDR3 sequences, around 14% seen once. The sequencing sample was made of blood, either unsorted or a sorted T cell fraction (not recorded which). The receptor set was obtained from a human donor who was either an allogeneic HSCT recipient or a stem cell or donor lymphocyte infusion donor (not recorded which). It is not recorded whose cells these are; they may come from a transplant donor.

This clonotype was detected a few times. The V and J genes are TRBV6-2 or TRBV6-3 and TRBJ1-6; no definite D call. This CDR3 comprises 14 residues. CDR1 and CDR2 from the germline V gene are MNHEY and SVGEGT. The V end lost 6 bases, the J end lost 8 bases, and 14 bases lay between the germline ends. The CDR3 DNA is TGTGCCAGCAGCCCTGAGCCTACTTATTCACCCCTCCACTTT. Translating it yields CASSPEPTYSPLHF.

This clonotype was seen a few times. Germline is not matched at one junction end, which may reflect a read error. CDR3 sequence reads: CASTISQGPVF. The CDR3 nucleotides read TGTGCCAGCACCATCTCTCAAGGACCGGTCTTC. The chain couples TRBV12-3 or TRBV12-4 to TRBJ1-2; D uncertain. CDR3 length: 11 residues.

Here the CDR3 reads CASQSRYEQYF. For the CDR3, the DNA is TGTGCCAGCCAAAGCCGATACGAGCAGTACTTC. The J gene is TRBJ2-7, the V gene TRBV3-1; no firm D call. Germline CDR1 reads LGHDT; CDR2 reads YNNKEL (reference sequence). The CDR3 length is 11 residues. The V and J ends lost 8 bases and 4 bases respectively, with 9 bases between them.

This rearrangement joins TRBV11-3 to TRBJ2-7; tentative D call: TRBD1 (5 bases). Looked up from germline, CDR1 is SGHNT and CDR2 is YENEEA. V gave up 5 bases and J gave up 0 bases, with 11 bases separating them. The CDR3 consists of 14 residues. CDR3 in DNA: TGTGCCAGCAGCCCAACGACAGTCTCCTACGAGCAGTACTTC. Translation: CASSPTTVSYEQYF.

CDR3 DNA: TGTGCCAGCAGTATCAGGCTAGCGGGAGCGAGGACCGGGGAGCTGTTTTTT. Translation gives CASSIRLAGARTGELFF. The rearrangement uses TRBV2 and TRBJ2-2; 10 nucleotides agree with TRBD2. The CDR3 loop spans 17 amino acids. V lost 5 bases, J lost 5 bases, and 11 bases stayed unmatched. Germline assignment: CDR1 SNHLY and CDR2 FYNNEI.

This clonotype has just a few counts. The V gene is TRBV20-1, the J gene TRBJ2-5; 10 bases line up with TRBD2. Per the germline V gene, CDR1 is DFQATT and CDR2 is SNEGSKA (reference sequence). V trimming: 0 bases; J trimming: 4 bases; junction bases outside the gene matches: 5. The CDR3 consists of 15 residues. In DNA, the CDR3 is TGCAGTGCTAGAGAAGGGAGCGGGGGGGCAGAGACCCAGTACTTC. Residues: CSAREGSGGAETQYF.

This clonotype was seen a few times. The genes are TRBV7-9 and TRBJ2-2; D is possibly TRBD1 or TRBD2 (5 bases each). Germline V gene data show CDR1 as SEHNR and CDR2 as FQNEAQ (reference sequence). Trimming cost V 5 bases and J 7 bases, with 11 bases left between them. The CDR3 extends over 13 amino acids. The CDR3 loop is CASSLHGGGELFF. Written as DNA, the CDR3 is TGTGCCAGCAGCCTCCATGGGGGCGGGGAGCTGTTTTTT.

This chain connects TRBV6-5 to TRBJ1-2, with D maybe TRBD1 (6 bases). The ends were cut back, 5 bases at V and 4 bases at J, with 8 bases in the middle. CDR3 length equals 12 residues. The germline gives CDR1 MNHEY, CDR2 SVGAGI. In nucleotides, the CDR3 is TGTGCCAGCAGTGGACAGTTCTATGGCTACACCTTC. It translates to CASSGQFYGYTF.

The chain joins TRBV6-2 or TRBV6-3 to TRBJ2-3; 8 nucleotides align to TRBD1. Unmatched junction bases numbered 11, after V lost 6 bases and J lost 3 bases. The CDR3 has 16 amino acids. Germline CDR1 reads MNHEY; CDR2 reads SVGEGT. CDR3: CASRATGAGVTDTQYF. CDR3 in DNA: TGTGCCAGCAGGGCGACAGGGGCAGGAGTGACAGATACGCAGTATTTT.

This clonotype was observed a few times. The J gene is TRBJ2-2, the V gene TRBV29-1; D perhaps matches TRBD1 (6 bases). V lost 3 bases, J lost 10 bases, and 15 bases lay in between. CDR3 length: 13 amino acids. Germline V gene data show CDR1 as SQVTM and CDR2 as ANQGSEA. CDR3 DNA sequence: TGCAGCGTTGAGGGGCCAGGGGTGCAGGAGCTGTTTTTT. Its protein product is CSVEGPGVQELFF.

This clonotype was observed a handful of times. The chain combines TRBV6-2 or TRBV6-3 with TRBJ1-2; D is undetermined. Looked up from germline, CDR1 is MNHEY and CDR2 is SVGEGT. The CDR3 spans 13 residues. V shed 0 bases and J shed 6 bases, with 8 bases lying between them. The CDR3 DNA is TGTGCCAGCAGTTACTCGCGGGAAAATGGCTACACCTTC. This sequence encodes CASSYSRENGYTF.

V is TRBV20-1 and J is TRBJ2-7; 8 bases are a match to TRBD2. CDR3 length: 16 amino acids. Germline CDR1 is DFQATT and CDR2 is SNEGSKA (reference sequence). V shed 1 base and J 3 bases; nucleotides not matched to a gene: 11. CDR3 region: CSARVRREATNYEQYF. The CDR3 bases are TGCAGTGCTAGAGTTAGGCGGGAGGCCACCAACTACGAGCAGTACTTC.

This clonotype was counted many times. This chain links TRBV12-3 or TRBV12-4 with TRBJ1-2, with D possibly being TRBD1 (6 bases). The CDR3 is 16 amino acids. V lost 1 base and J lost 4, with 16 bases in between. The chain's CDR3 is CASSLDPGATGYGYTF. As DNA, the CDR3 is TGTGCCAGCAGTTTAGATCCAGGGGCGACGGGCTATGGCTACACCTTC.

CDR3 amino acids: CAWSTGTWGRTQYF. The CDR3 region has the DNA TGTGCCTGGAGTACAGGTACCTGGGGGAGGACCCAGTACTTC. The J gene is TRBJ2-5, the V gene TRBV30; D might be TRBD1 or TRBD2, each matching 5 bases. This CDR3 region has 14 residues. The V end was cut by 2 bases, the J end by 7 bases, with 17 bases between. Germline CDR1 and CDR2: GTSNPN and SVGIG (reference sequence).

The CDR3 nucleotides are TGTGCCGGGACAGCATCCTACGAGCAGTACTTC. It specifies CAGTASYEQYF. The chain employs TRBV30 and TRBJ2-7; TRBD1 agrees at 7 bases. This CDR3 spans 11 amino acids. In germline, CDR1 is GTSNPN, CDR2 SVGIG (reference sequence). The J segment lost 1 base and the V segment lost 8 bases, leaving 2 bases of the junction unmatched.

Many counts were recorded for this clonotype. The CDR3 here is CASSLGWLDNQPQHF. CDR3 nucleotide sequence: TGCGCCAGCAGCTTGGGGTGGTTGGACAATCAGCCCCAGCATTTT. This sequence joins TRBV5-1 and TRBJ1-5; no clear D. Trimming pared 0 bases from V and 3 bases from J, leaving 10 bases between. This CDR3 region has 15 residues. CDR1 and CDR2 from the germline V gene are SGHRS and YFSETQ. The full variable domain, in which reference TRBV5-1 and TRBJ1-5 provide the parts outside the CDR3, is KAGVTQTPRYLIKTRGQQVTLSCSPISGHRSVSWYQQTPGQGLQFLFEYFSETQRNKGNFPGRFSGRQFSNSRSEMNVSTLELGDSALYLCASSLGWLDNQPQHFGDGTRLSIL.

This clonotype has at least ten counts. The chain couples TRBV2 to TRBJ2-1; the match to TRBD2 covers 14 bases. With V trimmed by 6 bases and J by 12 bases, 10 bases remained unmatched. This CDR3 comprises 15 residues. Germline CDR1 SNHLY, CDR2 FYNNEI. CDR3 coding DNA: TGTGCCAGCAGGGCGGGACTAGCGGGAGTTGTTTGGCAGTTCTTC. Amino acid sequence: CASRAGLAGVVWQFF. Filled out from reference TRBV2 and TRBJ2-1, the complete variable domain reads EPEVTQTPSHQVTQMGQEVILRCVPISNHLYFYWYRQILGQKVEFLVSFYNNEISEKSEIFDDQFSVERPDGSNFTLKIRSTKLEDSAMYFCASRAGLAGVVWQFFGPGTRLTVL.

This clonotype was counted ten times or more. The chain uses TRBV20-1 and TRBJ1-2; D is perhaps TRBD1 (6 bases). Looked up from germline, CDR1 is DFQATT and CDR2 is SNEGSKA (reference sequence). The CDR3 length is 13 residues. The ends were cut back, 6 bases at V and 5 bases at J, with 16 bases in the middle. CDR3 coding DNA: TGCAGTGCAATAAAGGACAGTCAATATGGCTACACCTTC. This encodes CSAIKDSQYGYTF.

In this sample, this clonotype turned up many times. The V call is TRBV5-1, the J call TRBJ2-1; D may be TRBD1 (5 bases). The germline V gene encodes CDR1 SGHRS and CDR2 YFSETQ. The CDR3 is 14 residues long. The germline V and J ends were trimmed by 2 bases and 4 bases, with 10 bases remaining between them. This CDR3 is CASSFGQDYNEQFF. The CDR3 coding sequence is TGCGCCAGCAGCTTCGGACAAGATTACAATGAGCAGTTCTTC.

The CDR3 spells CASSLEGQGSQPQHF. The CDR3 DNA follows: TGCGCCAGCAGCTTGGAGGGCCAGGGGTCGCAGCCCCAGCATTTT. The chain links TRBV5-1 to TRBJ1-5; D possibly corresponds to TRBD1 (6 bases). V gave up 0 bases and J gave up 7 bases, with 14 bases separating them. This CDR3 contains 15 residues. Per germline, CDR1 SGHRS and CDR2 YFSETQ.

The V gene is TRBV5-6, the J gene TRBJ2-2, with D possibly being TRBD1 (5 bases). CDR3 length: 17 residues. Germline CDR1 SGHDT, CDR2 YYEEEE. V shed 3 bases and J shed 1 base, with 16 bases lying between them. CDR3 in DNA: TGTGCCAGCAGCTCACTACAGGACCGTAGGAACACCGGGGAGCTGTTTTTT. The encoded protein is CASSSLQDRRNTGELFF.